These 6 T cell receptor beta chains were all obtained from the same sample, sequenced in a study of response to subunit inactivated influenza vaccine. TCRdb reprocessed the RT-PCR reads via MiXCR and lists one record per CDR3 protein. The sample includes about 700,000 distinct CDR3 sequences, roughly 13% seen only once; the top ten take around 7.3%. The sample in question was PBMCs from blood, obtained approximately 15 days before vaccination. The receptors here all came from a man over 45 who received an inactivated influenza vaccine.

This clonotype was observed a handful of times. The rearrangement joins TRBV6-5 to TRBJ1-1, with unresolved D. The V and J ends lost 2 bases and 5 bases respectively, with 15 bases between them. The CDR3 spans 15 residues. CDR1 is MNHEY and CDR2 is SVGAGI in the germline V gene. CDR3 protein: CASSYEIPLGTEAFF. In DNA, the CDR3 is TGTGCCAGCAGTTACGAGATCCCCCTGGGGACTGAAGCTTTCTTT.

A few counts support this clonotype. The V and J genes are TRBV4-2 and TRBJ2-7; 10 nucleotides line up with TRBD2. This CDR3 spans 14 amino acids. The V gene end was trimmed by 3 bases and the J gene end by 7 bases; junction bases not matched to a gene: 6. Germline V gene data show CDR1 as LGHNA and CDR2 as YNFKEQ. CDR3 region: CASSQTGLAFEQYF. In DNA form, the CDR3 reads TGTGCCAGCAGCCAGACGGGACTAGCGTTTGAGCAGTACTTC.

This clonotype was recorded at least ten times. The CDR3 here is CSASRGGWTYNEQFF. The CDR3 DNA sequence: TGCAGTGCTAGCCGGGGGGGTTGGACCTACAATGAGCAGTTCTTC. The chain joins TRBV20-1 to TRBJ2-1; 8 nucleotides align to TRBD2. CDR3 size: 15 residues. CDR1 and CDR2 (germline): DFQATT, SNEGSKA (reference sequence). The junction had 6 bases not matched to a gene; V was cut back by 3 bases and J by 2 bases.

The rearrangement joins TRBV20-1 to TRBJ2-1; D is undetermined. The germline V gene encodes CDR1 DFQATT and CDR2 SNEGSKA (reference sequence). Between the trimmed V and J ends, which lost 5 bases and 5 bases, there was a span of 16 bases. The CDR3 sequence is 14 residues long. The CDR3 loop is CSAPSWKRDNEQFF. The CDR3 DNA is TGCAGTGCTCCTTCCTGGAAGCGAGACAATGAGCAGTTCTTC.

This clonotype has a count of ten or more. CDR3 protein: CSVAAVEQFF. The CDR3 nucleotides read TGCAGCGTTGCAGCAGTTGAGCAGTTCTTC. The chain uses TRBV29-1 and TRBJ2-1; D not certain. Trimming shortened V by 4 bases and J by 9 bases, and 7 bases separated the two germline ends. From germline, CDR1 is SQVTM and CDR2 ANQGSEA. The CDR3 sequence is 10 residues long.

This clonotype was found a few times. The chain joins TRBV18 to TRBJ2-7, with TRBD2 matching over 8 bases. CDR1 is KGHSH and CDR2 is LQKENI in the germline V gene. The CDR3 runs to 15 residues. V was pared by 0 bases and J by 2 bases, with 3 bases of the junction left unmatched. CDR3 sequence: CASSPPGRGAYEQYF. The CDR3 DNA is TGTGCCAGCTCACCACCGGGGCGGGGGGCCTACGAGCAGTACTTC.